The 27 T cell receptor beta chains presented below share a single source sample, sequenced in a study of OX40 agonist ivuxolimab in advanced cancers. This table comes from immunoSEQ multiplex PCR, and its TCRdb copy is limited to in-frame clones, with some not included. Of around 100,000 clones listed, less than 95% are singletons. Material: CD4+ or CD8+ T cells sorted from blood, obtained in a trial of the OX40 agonist ivuxolimab. These receptors all come from an adult with an advanced solid tumor such as melanoma, head and neck, liver or kidney cancer.

The J gene is TRBJ2-3, the V gene TRBV5-4, with D possibly called TRBD1 or TRBD2 (6 bases each). The CDR3 spans 15 residues. Trimming cost V 1 base and J 0 bases, with 9 bases left between them. Germline V lookup: CDR1 SGHNT, CDR2 YYREEE (reference sequence). The chain's CDR3 is CASSLRGASTDTQYF. In nucleotides, the CDR3 is TGTGCCAGCAGCTTGAGGGGGGCCAGCACAGATACGCAGTATTTT.

The CDR3 spells CASSFSGLAGDGELFF. In DNA, the CDR3 is TGTGCCAGCAGCTTTTCGGGACTAGCGGGAGATGGGGAGCTGTTTTTT. The chain has TRBV7-6 and TRBJ2-2; 14 bases are a match to TRBD2. The CDR3 runs 16 residues. Trimming took 3 bases from V and 8 from J; bases not matched to a gene: 5. Per germline, CDR1 SGHVS and CDR2 FNYEAQ.

A single count supports this clone. The chain carries TRBV2 and TRBJ1-2; 7 bases map to TRBD1. Per the germline V gene, CDR1 is SNHLY and CDR2 is FYNNEI. The ends lost 6 bases at V and 4 bases at J; junction bases unmatched: 11. The CDR3 length is 15 residues. The CDR3 here is CASSLRTGDFYGYTF. CDR3 DNA: TGTGCCAGCAGCCTCCGTACAGGGGATTTCTATGGCTACACCTTC.

The chain carries TRBV21-1 and TRBJ2-7; the table names TRBD2, a call not compared with the DNA. TRBV21-1 is a pseudogene locus. The CDR3 runs to 15 residues. The CDR3 DNA follows: TGTGCCAGCAGCAAAGAGGAGGGTTCCTCCTACGAGCAGTACTTC. It is translated as CASSKEEGSSYEQYF.

This clone was detected a few times. V gene TRBV4-1 combines with J gene TRBJ1-6; D unclear. V was pared by 1 base and J by 13 bases, with 8 bases between. The CDR3 consists of 12 residues. The germline gives CDR1 MGHRA, CDR2 YSYEKL. In DNA form, the CDR3 reads TGCGCCAGCAGCCAAGCTGGGCGTCCCCTCCACTTT. Its protein is CASSQAGRPLHF.

This chain connects TRBV11-2 to TRBJ2-7; D call uncertain. The CDR3 length is 13 residues. Trimming left V 5 bases short and J 3 bases short, with 11 bases between. The germline V gene encodes CDR1 SGHAT and CDR2 FQNNGV. CDR3 nucleotide sequence: TGTGCCAGCAGCCCCAACAACAGCTACGAGCAGTACTTC. The encoded protein is CASSPNNSYEQYF.

The genes are TRBV4-2 and TRBJ2-4; D unclear. From germline, CDR1 is LGHNA and CDR2 YNFKEQ. V shed 0 bases and J shed 0 bases, with 3 bases lying between them. There are 14 residues in the CDR3. CDR3 region: CASSQEIAKNIQYF. The CDR3 DNA follows: TGTGCCAGCAGCCAAGAAATAGCCAAAAACATTCAGTACTTC.

The count of this clone is one. In nucleotides, the CDR3 is TGTGCCAGCAGTGGCCCGGGACTAGCGGGGAATTTATCCTACGAGCAGTACTTC. Encoded protein: CASSGPGLAGNLSYEQYF. The rearrangement joins TRBV6-4 to TRBJ2-7; TRBD2 matches 13 bases. V shed 4 bases and J 1 base; nucleotides not matched to a gene: 10. Germline V lookup: CDR1 MRHNA, CDR2 SNTAGT. This CDR3 spans 18 amino acids.

The chain joins TRBV6-6 to TRBJ1-1; D remains ambiguous. Looked up from germline, CDR1 is MNHNY and CDR2 is SVGAGI (reference sequence). Trimming stripped 4 bases from V and 1 base from J, with 7 bases between. The CDR3 loop spans 13 amino acids. This CDR3 is CASSSNSNTEAFF. DNA for the CDR3: TGTGCCAGCAGTTCCAACTCGAACACTGAAGCTTTCTTT.

The rearrangement joins TRBV5-1 to TRBJ2-7; 8 nucleotides agree with TRBD2. V lost 0 bases, J lost 0 bases, and 2 bases stayed unmatched. CDR1 and CDR2 from the germline V gene are SGHRS and YFSETQ. There are 15 residues in the CDR3. The CDR3 nucleotides read TGCGCCAGCAGCTTGGAGGGGACTAGCTCCTACGAGCAGTACTTC. Translated: CASSLEGTSSYEQYF.

Remarks on this clone: A junction boundary mismatches the germline segment, possibly from a read error. The V gene is TRBV2, the J gene TRBJ1-2, with 9 bases fitting TRBD1. The CDR3 has 14 residues. Looked up from germline, CDR1 is SNHLY and CDR2 is FYNNEI. The CDR3 region is CASGGTGINDGYTF. The CDR3 bases are TGTGCCAGCGGGGGGACAGGGATTAACGATGGCTACACCTTC. Variable domain in full (rest from reference TRBV2 and TRBJ1-2): EPEVTQTPSHQVTQMGQEVILRCVPISNHLYFYWYRQILGQKVEFLVSFYNNEISEKSEIFDDQFSVERPDGSNFTLKIRSTKLEDSAMYFCASGGTGINDGYTFGSGTRLTVV.

This sequence joins TRBV4-3 and TRBJ2-3, with D perhaps TRBD1 (7 bases). V dropped 0 bases and J dropped 4 bases, with 11 bases sitting between them. In germline, CDR1 is LGHNA, CDR2 YSLEER. This CDR3 comprises 15 residues. The chain's CDR3 is CASSQDGRGADTQYF. In DNA form, the CDR3 reads TGCGCCAGCAGCCAAGACGGCAGGGGGGCAGATACGCAGTATTTT.

The CDR3 bases are TGTGCCAGCAGCTTGGGGGACGGGAACACCGGGGAGCTGTTTTTT. Protein sequence: CASSLGDGNTGELFF. J is TRBJ2-2 and V is TRBV5-4; D assignment may be TRBD1 or TRBD2 (5 bases each). Trimming cost V 0 bases and J 1 base, with 7 bases left between them. Germline CDR1 reads SGHNT; CDR2 reads YYREEE (reference sequence). The CDR3 totals 15 residues.

This chain joins TRBV19 and TRBJ1-2, with 9 positions matching TRBD1. The CDR3 extends over 14 amino acids. Losses at the gene ends were 8 bases for V and 4 bases for J; bases not matched to a gene: 8. The germline gives CDR1 LNHDA, CDR2 SQIVND (reference sequence). This chain's CDR3 is CASRTGDNAYGYTF. CDR3 nucleotide sequence: TGTGCCAGTCGGACAGGGGACAACGCCTATGGCTACACCTTC.

This chain connects TRBV9 to TRBJ2-1; 8 nucleotides agree with TRBD1. The CDR3 loop spans 19 amino acids. V dropped 3 bases and J dropped 0; count of bases not matched to a gene: 14. The germline V gene has CDR1 SGDLS and CDR2 YYNGEE. This CDR3 reads CASSGRWRAGQDSYNEQFF. DNA of the CDR3: TGTGCCAGCAGCGGGCGTTGGCGGGCGGGACAGGACTCCTACAATGAGCAGTTCTTC.

The chain recombines TRBV7-9 with TRBJ1-3; D perhaps matches TRBD1 (6 bases). This CDR3 is 15 amino acids long. The germline V and J ends were trimmed by 1 base and 4 bases, with 11 bases remaining between them. Germline V gene lookup returns CDR1 SEHNR and CDR2 FQNEAQ (reference sequence). DNA for the CDR3: TGTGCCAGCAGCTTAGAACAGGGTAACGGAAACACCATATATTTT. This translates into CASSLEQGNGNTIYF.

The chain employs TRBV28 and TRBJ2-7; 7 positions agree with TRBD1. In germline, CDR1 is MDHEN, CDR2 SYDVKM. Trimming took 4 bases from V and 7 from J; bases not matched to a gene: 16. The CDR3 is made up of 16 amino acids. The CDR3 nucleotides are TGTGCCAGCAGTTCCCTGAGACAGGGTGCACTTGTTGAGCAGTACTTC. As protein: CASSSLRQGALVEQYF. The whole variable domain, filled in from reference TRBV28 and TRBJ2-7, reads DVKVTQSSRYLVKRTGEKVFLECVQDMDHENMFWYRQDPGLGLRLIYFSYDVKMKEKGDIPEGYSVSREKKERFSLILESASTNQTSMYLCASSSLRQGALVEQYFGPGTRLTVT.

The chain carries TRBV6-5 and TRBJ2-7; D perhaps matches TRBD1 (6 bases). Looked up from germline, CDR1 is MNHEY and CDR2 is SVGAGI. The CDR3 loop spans 15 amino acids. Trimming removed 2 bases at V and 2 bases at J, with 13 bases between. The CDR3 loop reads CASSYKGEAPYEQYF. The CDR3, as DNA: TGTGCCAGCAGTTACAAGGGGGAAGCCCCCTACGAGCAGTACTTC.

V usage is TRBV6-6 and J usage is TRBJ2-1; D is possibly TRBD2 (6 bases). CDR1 MNHNY and CDR2 SVGAGI come from the germline V gene (reference sequence). The CDR3 runs to 14 residues. V lost 4 bases, J lost 3 bases, and 10 bases lay in between. The CDR3 is CASSSGVNYNEQFF. The DNA for the CDR3 is TGTGCCAGCAGTTCGGGAGTAAACTACAATGAGCAGTTCTTC.

The chain links TRBV7-8 to TRBJ2-1, with 7 bases fitting TRBD2. V lost 5 bases and J lost 4; bases outside the gene matches: 8. Germline loops: CDR1 SGHVS, CDR2 FQNEAQ. The CDR3 is 15 residues long. The CDR3 DNA follows: TGTGCCAGCAGCGTAGAACTAGCGAGATACAATGAGCAGTTCTTC. Its protein product is CASSVELARYNEQFF. The variable domain in full, with the rest retrieved from reference TRBV7-8 and TRBJ2-1, is GAGVSQSPRYKVAKRGQDVALRCDPISGHVSLFWYQQALGQGPEFLTYFQNEAQLDKSGLPSDRFFAERPEGSVSTLKIQRTQQEDSAVYLCASSVELARYNEQFFGPGTRLTVL.

The rearrangement links TRBV6-6 to TRBJ1-5; no clear D gene. Germline CDR1 is MNHNY and CDR2 is SVGAGI (reference sequence). The CDR3 has 16 amino acids. The ends were cut back, 0 bases at V and 7 bases at J, with 16 bases in the middle. Here the CDR3 DNA reads TGTGCCAGCAGTTACTCTAGGAGGTCAACGGAGCAGCCCCAGCATTTT. Protein product: CASSYSRRSTEQPQHF.

This chain uses TRBV19 with TRBJ1-1, with D hard to call. Looked up from germline, CDR1 is LNHDA and CDR2 is SQIVND (reference sequence). Trimming stripped 4 bases from V and 0 bases from J, with 12 bases between. The CDR3 is made up of 15 amino acids. The CDR3 nucleotides read TGTGCCAGTAGTAGCCCGATGCCCATGAACACTGAAGCTTTCTTT. Translating it yields CASSSPMPMNTEAFF.

The chain carries TRBV6-4 and TRBJ1-2, with a possible D match to TRBD1 (6 bases). The CDR3 is made up of 13 amino acids. V was cut by 6 bases and J by 4 bases, with 12 bases left in between. Germline CDR1 is MRHNA and CDR2 is SNTAGT. CDR3 sequence: CASRKQGFYGYTF. Written as DNA, the CDR3 is TGTGCCAGCAGGAAACAGGGATTCTATGGCTACACCTTC.

The chain employs TRBV28 and TRBJ2-7; 8 bases agree with TRBD1. CDR1 and CDR2 from the germline V gene are MDHEN and SYDVKM. Losses at the gene ends were 1 base for V and 3 bases for J; bases not matched to a gene: 2. This CDR3 is built from 14 residues. The CDR3 nucleotides read TGTGCCAGCAGTTTATCCAGGGGGCTCTACGAGCAGTACTTC. This translates into CASSLSRGLYEQYF.

This chain links TRBV15 with TRBJ1-5; D gene unclear. CDR1 and CDR2 (germline): LNHNV, YYDKDF (reference sequence). The length of the CDR3 is 13 residues. V lost 3 bases and J lost 5, with 8 bases in between. CDR3 region: CATSRRADQPQHF. CDR3 bases: TGTGCCACCAGCAGGCGGGCGGATCAGCCCCAGCATTTT.

The chain is built from TRBV2 and TRBJ1-5; 8 bases align to TRBD1. The CDR3 has 13 residues. Germline V lookup: CDR1 SNHLY, CDR2 FYNNEI. Trimming took 5 bases from V and 6 from J; bases not matched to a gene: 3. The CDR3: CASSKQGVQPQHF. The CDR3, as DNA: TGTGCCAGCAGTAAACAGGGGGTTCAGCCCCAGCATTTT.

On this clone: The same CDR3 also results from other DNA sequences found in this sample. The V call is TRBV6-6, the J call TRBJ1-5; D unresolved. This CDR3 has 11 residues. V was clipped by 6 bases and J by 7 bases, with 7 bases between them. Germline CDR1 and CDR2: MNHNY and SVGAGI (reference sequence). In nucleotides, the CDR3 is TGTGCCAGCAGCCCCGGGCAGCCCCAGCATTTT. This gives the protein CASSPGQPQHF.